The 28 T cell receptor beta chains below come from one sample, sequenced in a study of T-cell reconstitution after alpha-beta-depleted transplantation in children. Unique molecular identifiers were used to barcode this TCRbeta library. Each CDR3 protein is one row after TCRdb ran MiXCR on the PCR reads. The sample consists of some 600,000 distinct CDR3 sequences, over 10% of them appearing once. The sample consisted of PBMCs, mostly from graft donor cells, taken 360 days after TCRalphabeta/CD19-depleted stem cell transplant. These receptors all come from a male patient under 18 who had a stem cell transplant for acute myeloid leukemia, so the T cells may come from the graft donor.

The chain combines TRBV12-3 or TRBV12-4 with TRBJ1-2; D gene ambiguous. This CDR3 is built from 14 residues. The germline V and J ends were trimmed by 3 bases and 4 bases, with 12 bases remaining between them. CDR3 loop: CASSFRRSPYGYTF. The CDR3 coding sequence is TGTGCCAGCAGTTTTAGGAGGTCTCCCTATGGCTACACCTTC.

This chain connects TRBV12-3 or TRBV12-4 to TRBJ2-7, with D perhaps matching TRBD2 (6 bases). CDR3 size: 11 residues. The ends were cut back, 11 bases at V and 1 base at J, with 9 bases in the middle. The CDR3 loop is CAWRVSYEQYF. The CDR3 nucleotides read TGTGCCTGGAGGGTATCCTACGAGCAGTACTTC.

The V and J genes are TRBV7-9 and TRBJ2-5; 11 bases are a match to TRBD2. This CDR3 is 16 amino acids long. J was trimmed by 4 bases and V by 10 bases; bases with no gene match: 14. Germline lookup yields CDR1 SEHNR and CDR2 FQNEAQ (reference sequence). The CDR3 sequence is CATPAPPLAGGETQYF. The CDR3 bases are TGTGCCACCCCCGCACCCCCCCTAGCGGGAGGAGAGACCCAGTACTTC. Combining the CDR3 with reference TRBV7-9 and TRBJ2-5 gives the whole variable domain DTGVSQNPRHKITKRGQNVTFRCDPISEHNRLYWYRQTLGQGPEFLTYFQNEAQLEKSRLLSDRFSAERPKGSFSTLEIQRTEQGDSAMYLCATPAPPLAGGETQYFGPGTRLLVL.

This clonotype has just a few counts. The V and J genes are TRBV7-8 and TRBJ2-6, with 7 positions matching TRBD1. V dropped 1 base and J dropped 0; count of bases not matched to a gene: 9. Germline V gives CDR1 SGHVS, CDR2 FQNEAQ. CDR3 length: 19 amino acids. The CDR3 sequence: CASSLGAGTAFSGANVLTF. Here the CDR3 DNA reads TGTGCCAGCAGCTTAGGGGCCGGGACAGCTTTCTCTGGGGCCAACGTCCTGACTTTC.

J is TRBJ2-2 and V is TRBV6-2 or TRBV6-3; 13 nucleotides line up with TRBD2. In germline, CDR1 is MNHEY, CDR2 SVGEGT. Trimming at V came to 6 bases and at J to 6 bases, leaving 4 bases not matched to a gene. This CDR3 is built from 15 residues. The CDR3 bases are TGTGCCAGCAGCCCTACTAGCGGGAGGGCCGGGGAGCTGTTTTTT. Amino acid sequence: CASSPTSGRAGELFF.

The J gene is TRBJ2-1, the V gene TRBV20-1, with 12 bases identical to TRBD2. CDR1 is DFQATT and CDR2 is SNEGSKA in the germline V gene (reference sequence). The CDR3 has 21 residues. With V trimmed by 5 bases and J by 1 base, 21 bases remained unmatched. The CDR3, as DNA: TGCAGTGCTGGAGGAGTACTAGCGGGAGGCCTGGGAAGAGGGTCCTACAATGAGCAGTTCTTC. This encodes CSAGGVLAGGLGRGSYNEQFF.

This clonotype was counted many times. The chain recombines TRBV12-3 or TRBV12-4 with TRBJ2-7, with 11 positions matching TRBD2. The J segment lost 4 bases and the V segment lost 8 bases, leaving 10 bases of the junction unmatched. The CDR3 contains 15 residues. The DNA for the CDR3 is TGTGCCAGCTCACCAACTAGCGGGAGCAGTTACGAGCAGTACTTC. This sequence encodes CASSPTSGSSYEQYF.

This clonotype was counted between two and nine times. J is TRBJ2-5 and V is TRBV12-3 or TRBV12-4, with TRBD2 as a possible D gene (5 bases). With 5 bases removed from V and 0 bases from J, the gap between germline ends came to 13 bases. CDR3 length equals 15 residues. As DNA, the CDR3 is TGTGCCAGCAGTCCGGGATTGAGGTACCAAGAGACCCAGTACTTC. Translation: CASSPGLRYQETQYF.

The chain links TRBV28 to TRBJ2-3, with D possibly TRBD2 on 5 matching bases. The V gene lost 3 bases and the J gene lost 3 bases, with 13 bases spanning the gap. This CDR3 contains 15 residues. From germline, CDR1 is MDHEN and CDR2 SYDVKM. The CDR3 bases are TGTGCCAGCAGTTTTCTGAGGGTTCCTACAGATACGCAGTATTTT. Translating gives CASSFLRVPTDTQYF.

This CDR3 reads CASSKSPGTSGAAEQFF. The CDR3, as DNA: TGTGCCAGCAGCAAAAGTCCCGGGACTAGCGGGGCCGCTGAGCAGTTCTTC. The V and J genes are TRBV7-3 and TRBJ2-1; 13 bases fit TRBD2. Looked up from germline, CDR1 is SGHTA and CDR2 is FQGTGA. The V and J ends lost 5 bases and 9 bases, in that order; junction bases with no gene match: 13. CDR3 length: 17 amino acids.

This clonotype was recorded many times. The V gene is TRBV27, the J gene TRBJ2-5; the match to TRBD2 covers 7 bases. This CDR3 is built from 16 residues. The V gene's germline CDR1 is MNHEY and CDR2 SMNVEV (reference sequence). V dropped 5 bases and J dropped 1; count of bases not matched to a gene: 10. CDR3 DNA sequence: TGTGCCAGCAGTCCGAACTCCTGGACTAGCCAAGAGACCCAGTACTTC. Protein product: CASSPNSWTSQETQYF.

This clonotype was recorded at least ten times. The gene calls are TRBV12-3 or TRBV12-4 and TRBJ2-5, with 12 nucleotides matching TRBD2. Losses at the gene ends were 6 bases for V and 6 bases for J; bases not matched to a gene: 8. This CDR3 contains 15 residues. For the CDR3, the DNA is TGTGCCAGCAGGATGACTAGCGGGAGTATCCAGACCCAGTACTTC. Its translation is CASRMTSGSIQTQYF.

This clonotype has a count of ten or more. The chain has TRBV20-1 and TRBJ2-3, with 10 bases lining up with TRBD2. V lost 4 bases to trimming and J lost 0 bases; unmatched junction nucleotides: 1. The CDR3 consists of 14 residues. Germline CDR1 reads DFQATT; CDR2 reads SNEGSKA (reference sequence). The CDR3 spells CSATLAGSTDTQYF. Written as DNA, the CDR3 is TGCAGTGCTACACTAGCGGGGAGCACAGATACGCAGTATTTT.

The CDR3 DNA is TGCAGTGCTACTAGCAGATACAATGAGCAGTTCTTC. It codes for CSATSRYNEQFF. The V and J genes are TRBV20-1 and TRBJ2-1, with D maybe TRBD2 (5 bases). V gave up 4 bases and J gave up 4 bases, with 8 bases separating them. CDR1 and CDR2 (germline): DFQATT, SNEGSKA (reference sequence). This CDR3 is 12 amino acids long.

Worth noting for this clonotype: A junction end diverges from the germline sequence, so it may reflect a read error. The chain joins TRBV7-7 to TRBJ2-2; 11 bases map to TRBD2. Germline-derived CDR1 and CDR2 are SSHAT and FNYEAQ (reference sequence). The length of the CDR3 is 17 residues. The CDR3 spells CASSSTTSGSLTGELFF. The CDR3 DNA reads TGTGCTAGCAGCTCGACTACTAGCGGGAGTTTAACCGGGGAGCTGTTTTTT.

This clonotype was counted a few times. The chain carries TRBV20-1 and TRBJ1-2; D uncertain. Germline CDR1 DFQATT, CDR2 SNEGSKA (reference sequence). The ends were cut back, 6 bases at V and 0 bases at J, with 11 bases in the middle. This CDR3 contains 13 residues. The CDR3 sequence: CSAPTLANYGYTF. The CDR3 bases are TGCAGTGCCCCGACACTTGCTAACTATGGCTACACCTTC.

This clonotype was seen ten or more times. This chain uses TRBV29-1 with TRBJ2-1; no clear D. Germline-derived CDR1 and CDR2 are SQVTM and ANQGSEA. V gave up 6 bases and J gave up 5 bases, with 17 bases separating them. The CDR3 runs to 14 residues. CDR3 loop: CSVALRLTNNEQFF. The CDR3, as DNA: TGCAGCGTGGCCCTAAGACTTACAAACAATGAGCAGTTCTTC.

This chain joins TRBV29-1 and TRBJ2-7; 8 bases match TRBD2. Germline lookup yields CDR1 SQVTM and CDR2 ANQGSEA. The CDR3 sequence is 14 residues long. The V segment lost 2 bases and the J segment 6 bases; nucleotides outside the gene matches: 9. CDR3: CSVESPGLEAEQYF. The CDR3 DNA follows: TGCAGCGTTGAATCCCCGGGACTAGAAGCCGAGCAGTACTTC.

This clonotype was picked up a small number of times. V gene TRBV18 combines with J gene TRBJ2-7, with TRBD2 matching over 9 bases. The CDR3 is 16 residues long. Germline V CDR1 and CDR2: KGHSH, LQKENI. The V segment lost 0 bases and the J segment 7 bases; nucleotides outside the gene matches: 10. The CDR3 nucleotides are TGTGCCAGCTCACCACCGGTAGCGGGGGACGTGGGAGAGCAGTACTTC. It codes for CASSPPVAGDVGEQYF. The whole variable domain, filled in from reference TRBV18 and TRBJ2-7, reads NAGVMQNPRHLVRRRGQEARLRCSPMKGHSHVYWYRQLPEEGLKFMVYLQKENIIDESGMPKERFSAEFPKEGPSILRIQQVVRGDSAAYFCASSPPVAGDVGEQYFGPGTRLTVT.

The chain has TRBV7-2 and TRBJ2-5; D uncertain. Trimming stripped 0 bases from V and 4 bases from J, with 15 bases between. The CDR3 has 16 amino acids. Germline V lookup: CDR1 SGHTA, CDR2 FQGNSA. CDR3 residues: CASSLAPLLGRETQYF. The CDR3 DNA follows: TGTGCCAGCAGCTTAGCCCCCCTTCTAGGTCGAGAGACCCAGTACTTC.

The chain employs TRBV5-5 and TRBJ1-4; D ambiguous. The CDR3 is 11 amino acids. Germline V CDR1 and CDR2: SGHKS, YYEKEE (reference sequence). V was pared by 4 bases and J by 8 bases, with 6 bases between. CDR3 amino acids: CASSPAEKLFF. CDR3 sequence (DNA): TGTGCCAGCAGCCCGGCCGAAAAACTGTTTTTT.

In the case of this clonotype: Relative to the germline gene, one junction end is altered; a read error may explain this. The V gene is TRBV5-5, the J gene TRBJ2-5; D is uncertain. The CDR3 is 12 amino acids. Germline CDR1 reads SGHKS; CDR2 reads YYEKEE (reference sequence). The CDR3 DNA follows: TGTGCCAGCAGCTTGGTGGTAGAGACCCAGAACTTC. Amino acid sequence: CASSLVVETQNF.

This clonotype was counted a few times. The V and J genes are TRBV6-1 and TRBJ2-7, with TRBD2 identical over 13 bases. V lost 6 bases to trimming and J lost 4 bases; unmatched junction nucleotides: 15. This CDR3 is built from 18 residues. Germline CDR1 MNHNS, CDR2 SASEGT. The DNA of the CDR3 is TGTGCCAGCAGCCCTCTCGGGACTAGCGGGACGCGAAAGTACGAGCAGTACTTC. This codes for CASSPLGTSGTRKYEQYF.

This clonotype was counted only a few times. The CDR3 DNA is TGCAGCGTTGAAGAGGGGGATTTCGAGCAGTACTTC. The encoded protein is CSVEEGDFEQYF. The V call is TRBV29-1, the J call TRBJ2-7; D may be TRBD1 or TRBD2 (5 bases each). Per the germline V gene, CDR1 is SQVTM and CDR2 is ANQGSEA. The CDR3 consists of 12 residues. The V end was cut by 0 bases, the J end by 6 bases, with 9 bases between.

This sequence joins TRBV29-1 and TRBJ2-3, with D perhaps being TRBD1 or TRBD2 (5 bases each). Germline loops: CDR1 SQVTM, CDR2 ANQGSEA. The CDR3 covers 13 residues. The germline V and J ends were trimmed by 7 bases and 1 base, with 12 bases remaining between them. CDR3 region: CSARDPGTDTQYF. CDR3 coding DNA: TGCAGCGCCCGGGACCCGGGCACAGATACGCAGTATTTT.

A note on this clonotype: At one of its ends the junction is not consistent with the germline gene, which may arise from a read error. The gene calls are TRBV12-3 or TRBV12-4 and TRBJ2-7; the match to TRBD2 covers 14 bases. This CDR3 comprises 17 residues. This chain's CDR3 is CASSPWVGTSGSGLVIF. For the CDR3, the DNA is TGTGCCAGCAGTCCCTGGGTCGGGACTAGCGGGAGTGGCCTTGTTATCTTC.

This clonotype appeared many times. The CDR3: CASSQAPGQGGLRAFF. The CDR3 nucleotides are TGCGCCAGCAGCCAAGCCCCGGGACAGGGAGGGCTCCGAGCTTTCTTT. This rearrangement joins TRBV4-3 to TRBJ1-1, with TRBD1 identical over 9 bases. Germline-derived CDR1 and CDR2 are LGHNA and YSLEER. V lost 1 base, J lost 10 bases, and 13 bases stayed unmatched. The CDR3 runs to 16 residues.

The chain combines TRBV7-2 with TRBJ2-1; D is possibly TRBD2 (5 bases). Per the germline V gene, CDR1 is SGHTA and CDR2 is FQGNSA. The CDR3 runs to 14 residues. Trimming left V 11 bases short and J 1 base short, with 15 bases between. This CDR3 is CAGRRFPSYNEQFF. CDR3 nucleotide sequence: TGTGCCGGACGGAGGTTCCCGTCCTACAATGAGCAGTTCTTC.